This paragraph covers one TCR beta chain sequence. What it binds is not known. One end of the junction is discordant with germline, which a read error may explain. The PCR made use of 60 Vbeta and 13 Jbeta primers. Some clones are missing from TCRdb's copy, which holds only in-frame ones; the method was immunoSEQ multiplex PCR. The data show approximately 67,000 clones, 68% seen once. These data originate in a study of cytomegalovirus exposure and HLA in healthy donors. General observations from the study: The investigators catalogued 150 or so TCR beta chains as cytomegalovirus-associated. An assumption of roughly uniform sequencing depth across donors underlay the presence/absence analyses. The authors later found most CMV-associated TCR beta chains appeared HLA-restricted.

The germline V gene encodes CDR1 GTSNPN and CDR2 SVGIG (reference sequence). This CDR3 is built from 14 residues. The receptor was derived from a woman between 25 and 40 years old in good health and CMV-seronegative. Sequencing was carried out using PBMCs. The chain couples TRBV30 to TRBJ1-3, with no clear D. This CDR3 reads CAWMEPRSGNAIYF. The CDR3 nucleotides read TGTGCCTGGATGGAGCCCCGCTCTGGAAACGCCATATATTTT.